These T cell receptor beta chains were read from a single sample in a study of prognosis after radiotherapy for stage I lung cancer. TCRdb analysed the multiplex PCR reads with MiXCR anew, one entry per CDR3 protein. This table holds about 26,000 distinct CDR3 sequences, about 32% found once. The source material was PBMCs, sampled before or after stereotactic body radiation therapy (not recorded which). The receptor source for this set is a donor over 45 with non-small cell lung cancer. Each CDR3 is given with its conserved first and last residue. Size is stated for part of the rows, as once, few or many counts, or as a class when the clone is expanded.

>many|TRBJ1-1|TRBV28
CASSDPGARHTEAFF
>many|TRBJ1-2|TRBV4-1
CASSPKAGGAANYGYTF
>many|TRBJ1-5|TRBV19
CASSIMTGSQPQHF
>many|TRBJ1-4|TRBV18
CASSPTTGGNEKLFF
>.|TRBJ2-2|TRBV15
CATSRAPGWSGELLF
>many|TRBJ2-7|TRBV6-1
CASSERGGGYEQYF
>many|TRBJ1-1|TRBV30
CAWSPSNTEAFF
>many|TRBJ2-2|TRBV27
CASSPGVLAGTPGTGELFF
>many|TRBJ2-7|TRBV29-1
CSVRQVPTYEQYF
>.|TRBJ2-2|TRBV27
CASTNQTSMYLCASSRRGGGELFF
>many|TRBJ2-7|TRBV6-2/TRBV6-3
CASSYSEGGGWF
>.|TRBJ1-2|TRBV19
CASSGFGLNSDYGYTF
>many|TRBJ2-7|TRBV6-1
CASSEWYNRGFGDEQYF
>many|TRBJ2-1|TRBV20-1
CSARVPADEQFF